These 13 T cell receptor beta chains came from one sample sequenced in a study of cytomegalovirus exposure and HLA in healthy donors. With 60 Vbeta and 13 Jbeta primers, the PCR was carried out. Assay: immunoSEQ multiplex PCR; the TCRdb copy retains only in-frame clones and omits some. The data hold approximately 160,000 clones, with 75% to 80% observed a single time. The source material was PBMCs. The receptors stem from a middle-aged woman in good health and CMV-seropositive.

V and J are TRBV2 and TRBJ1-2; 7 bases are a match to TRBD1. The CDR3 spans 14 residues. Germline values: CDR1 SNHLY, CDR2 FYNNEI. With 3 bases clipped from V and 4 bases from J, the junction kept 5 bases outside the gene matches. In DNA, the CDR3 is TGTGCCAGCAGTGAGGAACAGGGGTCCTATGGCTACACCTTC. It yields the protein CASSEEQGSYGYTF.

V is TRBV19 and J is TRBJ2-7, with 8 bases that match TRBD2. The germline V gene has CDR1 LNHDA and CDR2 SQIVND (reference sequence). V trimming: 5 bases; J trimming: 6 bases; junction bases outside the gene matches: 9. This CDR3 contains 14 residues. The CDR3 sequence is CASSVPGLVSEQYF. The CDR3 DNA is TGTGCCAGTAGTGTCCCGGGACTAGTTTCCGAGCAGTACTTC.

V usage is TRBV28 and J usage is TRBJ2-3, with D hard to call. The CDR3 runs to 14 residues. V gave up 0 bases and J gave up 2 bases, with 6 bases separating them. The germline CDR1 and CDR2 sequences are MDHEN and SYDVKM. This chain's CDR3 is CASSLWSTTDTQYF. The CDR3 bases are TGTGCCAGCAGTTTATGGTCTACCACAGATACGCAGTATTTT.

The chain recombines TRBV7-9 with TRBJ1-1, with TRBD1 as a possible D gene (6 bases). The CDR3 spans 14 residues. Germline CDR1 SEHNR, CDR2 FQNEAQ (reference sequence). The germline V and J ends were trimmed by 0 bases and 4 bases, with 9 bases remaining between them. The CDR3, as DNA: TGTGCCAGCAGCTTAGCCAGGGGTGGCACTGAAGCTTTCTTT. Protein: CASSLARGGTEAFF.

V is TRBV30 and J is TRBJ1-3; 9 bases line up with TRBD1. The V and J ends lost 1 base and 9 bases, in that order; junction bases with no gene match: 10. The CDR3 runs 15 residues. Germline V gene sequence: CDR1 GTSNPN, CDR2 SVGIG (reference sequence). CDR3 loop: CAWSAARQGGPTIYF. The CDR3 DNA reads TGTGCCTGGAGTGCGGCACGACAGGGGGGGCCCACCATATATTTT.

This clone turned up a few times. J is TRBJ1-1 and V is TRBV5-1; TRBD1 matches at 7 bases. Trimming at V came to 3 bases and at J to 3 bases, leaving 2 bases not matched to a gene. The CDR3 has 13 residues. Germline V gives CDR1 SGHRS, CDR2 YFSETQ. Written as DNA, the CDR3 is TGCGCCAGCAGCTCGACAGGGCACACTGAAGCTTTCTTT. This gives the protein CASSSTGHTEAFF.

The chain uses TRBV6-1 and TRBJ1-6; 9 nucleotides align to TRBD1. This CDR3 has 20 amino acids. Germline V gene lookup returns CDR1 MNHNS and CDR2 SASEGT. The junction had 18 bases not matched to a gene; V was cut back by 3 bases and J by 6 bases. The CDR3 reads CASSETLTGGLGYGNSPLHF. The CDR3 coding sequence is TGTGCCAGCAGTGAGACTCTGACAGGGGGTCTAGGCTATGGTAATTCACCCCTCCACTTT.

The rearrangement joins TRBV27 to TRBJ2-7; a weak D match, TRBD1 (6 bases). The CDR3 extends over 13 amino acids. The V end lost 3 bases, the J end lost 7 bases, and 13 bases lay between the germline ends. The germline gives CDR1 MNHEY, CDR2 SMNVEV (reference sequence). CDR3 in amino acids: CASSLFRGNEQYF. CDR3 nucleotides: TGTGCCAGCAGTTTGTTCAGGGGTAATGAGCAGTACTTC.

V gene TRBV23-1 combines with J gene TRBJ2-3; TRBD1 is a possible D gene (5 bases). TRBV23-1 carries the ORF label, with uncertain function. CDR3 length equals 17 residues. Trimming stripped 2 bases from V and 3 bases from J, with 18 bases between. In nucleotides, the CDR3 is TGCGCCAGCAGTCAACCCTTGGGGCGGCTTGTTACAGATACGCAGTATTTT. Translated: CASSQPLGRLVTDTQYF.

This clone was detected only a few times. The DNA of the CDR3 is TGTGCCAGCGGAGGGGGCGGGCTAGAGACCCAGTACTTC. Amino acids: CASGGGGLETQYF. The rearrangement joins TRBV5-4 to TRBJ2-5, with D tentatively TRBD1 (7 bases). CDR3 length equals 13 residues. Germline CDR1 SGHNT, CDR2 YYREEE (reference sequence). V was shortened by 7 bases and J by 4 bases, with 14 bases between the two germline ends.

This chain's CDR3 is CASTTGINQPQHF. In DNA, the CDR3 is TGTGCCAGCACGACAGGGATCAATCAGCCCCAGCATTTT. The V and J genes are TRBV5-6 and TRBJ1-5, with 7 bases that match TRBD1. Trimming at V came to 6 bases and at J to 3 bases, leaving 3 bases not matched to a gene. This CDR3 is built from 13 residues. The germline gives CDR1 SGHDT, CDR2 YYEEEE.

The genes are TRBV6-5 and TRBJ2-1, with D possibly matching TRBD1 (5 bases). In germline, CDR1 is MNHEY, CDR2 SVGAGI. Deletions cut 0 bases from V and 4 bases from J, with 10 bases between. This CDR3 comprises 15 residues. The CDR3 DNA follows: TGTGCCAGCAGTTACTCGATGGGGCCTTACAATGAGCAGTTCTTC. This codes for CASSYSMGPYNEQFF.

This rearrangement joins TRBV18 to TRBJ1-1; no firm D call. Germline lookup yields CDR1 KGHSH and CDR2 LQKENI. The CDR3 extends over 15 amino acids. Trimming took 5 bases from V and 0 from J, leaving 13 bases between them. CDR3 sequence reads: CASSILSGMNTEAFF. In nucleotides, the CDR3 is TGTGCCAGCTCAATTCTAAGCGGGATGAACACTGAAGCTTTCTTT.